This T cell receptor beta chain was retrieved from a study of blood T cell repertoires in COVID-19. About the study: The origin of the acute and convalescent COVID-19 samples was the United States, Italy and Spain. T cells, B-cell-depleted T cells, or PBMCs supplied cDNA or gDNA.

Original methodology: Cell counts per sample came from amplifying reference gene primers. Profiled with immunoSEQ multiplex PCR; TCRdb holds only in-frame clones, not every one. V and J calls and clone size are copied from that table; D and trimming were computed from the DNA. The sample records about 280,000 clones, 85% being singletons. Germline lookup yields CDR1 LGHDT and CDR2 YNNKEL (reference sequence). Trimming removed 0 bases at V and 6 bases at J, with 15 bases between. The CDR3 consists of 16 residues. V gene TRBV3-1 (or the pseudogene TRBV3-2) combines with J gene TRBJ2-1; possibly TRBD2 for D (7 bases). Sequencing was performed on peripheral blood. This clonotype was obtained from a man aged 50 to 60 with active or convalescent COVID-19. The DNA of the CDR3 is TGTGCCAGCAGCCAAGATATCGGGGGGCGCGCCAATGAGCAGTTCTTC. Residues: CASSQDIGGRANEQFF.